This T cell receptor beta chain was sequenced during a study of cytomegalovirus exposure and HLA in healthy donors. The study, taken as a whole, reports: A later analysis found first-cohort TCR clusters tended to co-occur in the 130 or so validation repertoires. There were some 150 TCR beta chains listed as cytomegalovirus-associated. Through in vitro validation, three CMV-associated chains were shown to be specific for CMV antigens.

Clones were sequenced by immunoSEQ multiplex PCR, and TCRdb holds only the in-frame ones, with some missing. The sample has fewer than 120,000 clones, roughly nine tenths seen once; the top ten hold approximately 1.9%. The donors were members of the validation cohort comprising approximately 110 subjects, separate from the approximately 700-subject first cohort. Regarding this clone: Its specificity is not known.

CDR1 and CDR2 (germline): MNHEY, SVGAGI. V shed 6 bases and J 2 bases; nucleotides not matched to a gene: 2. The CDR3 totals 14 residues. The V gene is TRBV6-5, the J gene TRBJ1-5; 9 nucleotides line up with TRBD1. This clonotype originated in a young woman in good health and CMV-seronegative. The sequencing input was PBMCs. The CDR3 reads CASSRTGGNQPQHF. CDR3 DNA: TGTGCCAGCAGCCGGACAGGGGGCAATCAGCCCCAGCATTTT.